The entry that follows covers one TCR beta chain sequence. Its antigen is currently unknown. The CDR3 covers 13 residues. Germline CDR1 is SGHRS and CDR2 is YFSETQ. Trimming took 1 base from V and 2 from J, leaving 6 bases between them. The sample is drawn from a study of cytomegalovirus exposure and HLA in healthy donors. Study-level findings and limits: Later analysis revealed greater clonal expansion in HLA-associated TCR beta chains than in equally common others. Testing in vitro showed a few CMV-associated chains specific for CMV antigens. Diagnosis of cytomegalovirus status made by the classifier reportedly showed high specificity and sensitivity. A missense variant in DCLRE1C was later tied to TCR beta V- and J-gene trimming.

PCR involved 60 Vbeta and 13 Jbeta primers. The protocol was immunoSEQ multiplex PCR, while the TCRdb copy is restricted to in-frame clones and leaves out a portion. The data contain fewer than 150,000 clones, 60% to 80% of them singletons. The V gene is TRBV5-1, the J gene TRBJ1-1; D not certain. Sequenced: PBMCs. The receptor was derived from a woman aged 25-40 years in good health and CMV-seropositive. Written as DNA, the CDR3 is TGCGCCAGCAGCTTGATGGCCAACACTGAAGCTTTCTTT. It specifies CASSLMANTEAFF.